This T cell receptor (beta chain) was documented in a study of tumor-infiltrating T cells and Merkel cell polyomavirus. Overall study context: The T cells studied were CD8+ and recognized the Merkel cell polyomavirus KLL epitope. Follow-up lasted a median approximately 3 years (range 1.1–6.0 years).

Every patient's tumor was robustly positive for Merkel cell polyomavirus Large T antigen on immunohistochemistry. Included patients showed over 0.04% KLL-tetramer+ CD8+ T cells in blood and/or TIL. Lymph node tumor was used when the primary was unknown with nodal presentation or primary tissue was insufficient. On this clone: What it binds is unknown.

Produced via immunoSEQ multiplex PCR; TCRdb's table is partial and in-frame only. The top ten clones hold about 2.9% of a sample with around 25,000 clones, around nine tenths of them seen once. The germline gives CDR1 SEHNR, CDR2 FQNEAQ (reference sequence). The CDR3 extends over 14 amino acids. Trimming left V 6 bases short and J 8 bases short, with 17 bases between. Study findings and constraints: Largely private KLL-specific TRB repertoires had one clonotype shared by two patients.

This chain links TRBV7-9 with TRBJ2-1; D is perhaps TRBD1 (6 bases). The sample was lymph node tissue. This sequence was found in a man aged 50-59 years with Merkel cell carcinoma. The CDR3 here is CASSFVGGWDEQFF. The CDR3 region has the DNA TGTGCCAGCAGTTTTGTTGGGGGCTGGGATGAGCAGTTCTTC.